This TCR beta chain came from a study of Ad26.COV2.S vaccination and SARS-CoV-2 variants. Data came from immunoSEQ multiplex PCR; TCRdb stores just in-frame clones and leaves some out. The table lists about 180,000 clones, around 88% of them singletons, with less than 6% in the top ten. The V end lost 5 bases, the J end lost 1 base, and 10 bases lay between the germline ends. Germline CDR1 reads SGHTA; CDR2 reads FQGTGA. CDR3 length: 14 residues. Comment on this clone: No antigen is known for it.

Study-level results: TCR breadth and depth analyses may have underestimated total T cell responses.

This TCR derives from a human donor who had recovered from COVID-19. The starting material was peripheral blood, obtained after recovery from COVID-19. The rearrangement joins TRBV7-3 to TRBJ2-3; maybe TRBD1 (5 bases). CDR3 in amino acids: CASSPETGTDTQYF. The CDR3 DNA reads TGTGCCAGCAGCCCAGAGACAGGCACAGATACGCAGTATTTT.